This T cell receptor (beta chain) was captured by sequencing in a study of T cells in pancreatic ductal adenocarcinoma. The CDR3 totals 18 residues. CDR1 and CDR2 from the germline V gene are SNHLY and FYNNEI. Trimming took 3 bases from V and 6 from J, leaving 24 bases between them. Selected pancreatic ductal adenocarcinoma patients had undergone surgery without neoadjuvant therapy. The method was immunoSEQ multiplex PCR; TCRdb's version includes in-frame clones alone and lacks a portion of them. The data show approximately 97,000 clones, roughly 96% seen once. This clone appeared once. Its antigen is currently unknown. Points from the study as a whole: Comparisons of tumor and blood clonality may show falsely lower tumor diversity. Tumor and blood clonality did not differ significantly, about 0.11 versus 0.078. Unique clonotypes were about 8.2-fold more numerous in blood than in tumor.

Specimen: PBMCs. The receptor comes from a human donor with pancreatic ductal adenocarcinoma. The rearrangement links TRBV2 to TRBJ2-1; unclear D gene. The CDR3 region is CASSDLVNLARRVNEQFF. The DNA for the CDR3 is TGTGCCAGCAGTGATCTTGTTAATCTTGCTAGGCGAGTCAATGAGCAGTTCTTC.